The 32 T cell receptor delta chains reported below all come from one sample, sequenced in a study of gamma-delta T cells after stem cell transplantation listed by TCRdb under 2016. The method was RT-PCR. These reads were obtained on an Illumina MiSeq. TCRdb reran clone calling on the public reads with CATT; rows sharing one DNA sequence were then combined. A total of 13,000 or so delta-chain clones appear in this sample, roughly 30% of them only once. 3% to 4.5% of the sample is held by the ten biggest clonotypes. The material sequenced was gamma-delta T cells. Every receptor here comes from a human donor. It is not recorded whose cells these are; they may come from a transplant donor.

The chain links TRDV1 to TRDJ4, with a possible D match to TRDD3 (5 bases). The CDR3 covers 19 residues. Trimming took 5 bases from V and 0 from J, leaving 28 bases between them. CDR1 and CDR2 (germline): TSWWSYY, QGS. CDR3 sequence: CALGIRCGILCVGTRPLIF. In DNA form, the CDR3 reads TGTGCTCTTGGGATCCGTTGCGGGATCTTGTGTGTTGGGACCAGACCCCTGATCTTT.

On this clone itself: The sample has other DNA sequences that encode this CDR3 too. The J gene is TRDJ3, the V gene TRDV2; 7 nucleotides match TRDD3. CDR1 and CDR2 from the germline V gene are GEAIGNYY and EKD. This CDR3 has 18 residues. V lost 0 bases and J lost 0; bases outside the gene matches: 4. The CDR3 here is CACDTYWGSSWDTRQMFF. The CDR3 DNA reads as TGTGCCTGTGACACCTACTGGGGTAGCTCCTGGGACACCCGACAGATGTTTTTC.

This chain uses TRDV1 with TRDJ1; perhaps TRDD3 as D (5 bases). The CDR3 is 16 residues long. V was pared by 5 bases and J by 0 bases, with 16 bases between. Germline loops: CDR1 TSWWSYY, CDR2 QGS. The CDR3 is CALGPREGSDTDKLIF. CDR3 DNA sequence: TGTGCTCTTGGGCCCCGGGAGGGATCGGACACCGATAAACTCATCTTT.

The table lists this clone with a few counts. The chain recombines TRDV1 with TRDJ1, with D perhaps TRDD2 (6 bases). The CDR3 is 18 amino acids. The V and J ends lost 4 bases and 0 bases respectively, with 21 bases between them. Germline V lookup: CDR1 TSWWSYY, CDR2 QGS. The CDR3 is CALGAPSSCSTYTDKLIF. In DNA, the CDR3 is TGTGCTCTTGGGGCCCCATCTTCCTGCTCGACTTACACCGATAAACTCATCTTT.

In regard to this clone: A junction end diverges from the germline sequence, so it may reflect a read error. The chain recombines TRDV1 with TRDJ1, with a weak D call TRDD3 (8 bases). The CDR3 has 25 residues. The germline gives CDR1 TSWWSYY, CDR2 QGS. The DNA for the CDR3 is TGTGCTATTGGGGGCGTCCTTCCTCCGACTCCCAAGAAAGCTGGGGGACCCCGTGGGACCGATAAACTCATCTTT. Its protein product is CAIGGVLPPTPKKAGGPRGTDKLIF.

The CDR3 sequence: CACDESRTGGYRRDTDKLIF. CDR3 in DNA: TGTGCCTGTGACGAGTCCAGGACTGGGGGATACAGGAGGGACACCGATAAACTCATCTTT. The rearrangement uses TRDV2 and TRDJ1, with TRDD3 identical over 12 bases. The V and J ends lost 3 bases and 0 bases, in that order; junction bases with no gene match: 16. The germline CDR1 and CDR2 sequences are GEAIGNYY and EKD. CDR3 size: 20 residues.

The chain recombines TRDV2 with TRDJ1; TRDD3 matches 10 bases. The germline CDR1 and CDR2 sequences are GEAIGNYY and EKD. Trimming cost V 7 bases and J 1 base; bases outside gene matches: 20. The CDR3 sequence is 19 residues long. The DNA of the CDR3 is TGTGCCTGCGTCAAAGACAGGGGGATACGACCACGAGTCACCGATAAACTCATCTTT. Translated, it gives CACVKDRGIRPRVTDKLIF.

This chain joins TRDV1 and TRDJ1, with TRDD3 identical over 12 bases. The ends lost 1 base at V and 0 bases at J; junction bases unmatched: 21. The CDR3 length is 23 residues. CDR1 and CDR2 from the germline V gene are TSWWSYY and QGS. CDR3 bases: TGTGCTCTTGGGGAACCTACTACTGGGGGATACTTCGAACTTGCAACGTACACCGATAAACTCATCTTT. The encoded protein is CALGEPTTGGYFELATYTDKLIF.

V is TRDV2 and J is TRDJ2; TRDD3 aligns across 9 bases. CDR1 and CDR2 (germline): GEAIGNYY, EKD. Unmatched junction bases numbered 5, after V lost 3 bases and J lost 4 bases. This CDR3 region has 15 residues. The DNA for the CDR3 is TGTGCCTGTGACGGGGGGATACCTTCGACAGCACAACTCTTCTTT. Translating gives CACDGGIPSTAQLFF.

This clone was seen only a few times. The chain carries TRDV2 and TRDJ3; tentative D call: TRDD3 (6 bases). This CDR3 is 23 amino acids long. Trimming cost V 0 bases and J 0 bases, with 26 bases left between them. CDR1 is GEAIGNYY, CDR2 EKD, per germline. This chain's CDR3 is CACDTAIALGDSFGSWDTRQMFF. Written as DNA, the CDR3 is TGTGCCTGTGACACCGCTATCGCACTGGGAGATTCGTTCGGCTCCTGGGACACCCGACAGATGTTTTTC.

This rearrangement joins TRDV1 to TRDJ1; TRDD2 matches 8 bases. The CDR3 consists of 18 residues. The germline gives CDR1 TSWWSYY, CDR2 QGS. The V segment lost 1 base and the J segment 0 bases; nucleotides outside the gene matches: 10. CDR3 nucleotide sequence: TGTGCTCTTGGGGAACAATCTTCCTACTCCTCCTACACCGATAAACTCATCTTT. Protein sequence: CALGEQSSYSSYTDKLIF.

On this clone itself: Compared with germline, one end of the junction differs, possibly owing to a read error. The CDR3 region has the DNA TGTGCCCCCGACTTCACCCACGCACACCTCTTCTTT. Protein product: CAPDFTHAHLFF. V gene TRDV3 combines with J gene TRDJ2; D ambiguous. CDR3 size: 12 residues. CDR1 is TVYSNPD, CDR2 GDNSRS, per germline (reference sequence).

V gene TRDV3 combines with J gene TRDJ1; 9 bases fit TRDD3. This CDR3 contains 21 residues. Germline-derived CDR1 and CDR2 are TVYSNPD and GDNSRS (reference sequence). The V segment lost 3 bases and the J segment 0 bases; nucleotides outside the gene matches: 26. CDR3 residues: CALASPVLGIRVRLDTDKLIF. CDR3 bases: TGTGCCTTGGCGTCTCCCGTACTGGGGATACGGGTTCGTTTGGACACCGATAAACTCATCTTT.

This clone is a singleton in its sample. The junction does not match germline at one end; this may be a read error. The chain uses TRDV1 and TRDJ1; TRDD3 agrees at 10 bases. In germline, CDR1 is TSWWSYY, CDR2 QGS. The CDR3 runs to 21 residues. The CDR3 nucleotides are TGTGCTCTTGGGGAACTTTTCGGCGGGGGCCTCTGGGGGATATGCCCCGATAAACGCATCTTT. As protein: CALGELFGGGLWGICPDKRIF.

On this clone: At one end, the junction sequence differs from germline, possibly due to a read error. At the DNA level, this CDR3 is encoded by other sequences in the same sample as well. The chain carries TRDV2 and TRDJ3; a possible D gene is TRDD3 (6 bases). Germline V lookup: CDR1 GEAIGNYY, CDR2 EKD. The CDR3 is 19 residues long. CDR3 loop: CACDTAGANLSWDTRQMFF. In DNA, the CDR3 is TGTGCCTGTGACACCGCTGGGGCAAATCTCTCCTGGGACACTCGACAGATGTTTTTC.

V is TRDV2 and J is TRDJ3; 8 bases line up with TRDD3. CDR1 and CDR2 (germline): GEAIGNYY, EKD. This CDR3 comprises 21 residues. The ends lost 2 bases at V and 0 bases at J; junction bases unmatched: 14. The CDR3 spells CACDNLDWGSKASWDTRQMFF. CDR3 nucleotide sequence: TGTGCCTGTGACAATCTTGACTGGGGGTCTAAAGCCTCCTGGGACACCCGACAGATGTTTTTC.

The rearrangement links TRDV1 to TRDJ1; tentatively, D is TRDD3 (5 bases). The germline V gene encodes CDR1 TSWWSYY and CDR2 QGS. V lost 0 bases and J lost 3, with 17 bases in between. CDR3 length: 17 residues. CDR3 sequence: CALGELRGGRYADKLIF. Here the CDR3 DNA reads TGTGCTCTTGGGGAACTAAGGGGGGGTAGGTACGCCGATAAACTCATCTTT.

This clone appeared a few times. CDR3: CACDTVVLGDTPSWDTRQMFF. CDR3 DNA: TGTGCCTGTGACACCGTTGTACTGGGGGATACGCCCTCCTGGGACACCCGACAGATGTTTTTC. The chain links TRDV2 to TRDJ3; 13 positions match TRDD3. Germline lookup yields CDR1 GEAIGNYY and CDR2 EKD. The CDR3 has 21 residues. With 0 bases clipped from V and 0 bases from J, the junction kept 7 bases outside the gene matches.

Details on this clone: A read error may produce the germline difference seen at one junction end. The rearrangement joins TRDV2 to TRDJ3; 8 nucleotides align to TRDD3. This CDR3 is 18 amino acids long. Looked up from germline, CDR1 is GEAIGNYY and CDR2 is EKD. The DNA for the CDR3 is TGTGCCTGTGACATACTGGGGGGTAACTCTTTGTACACCCTACAGATGTTTTTC. This encodes CACDILGGNSLYTLQMFF.

Concerning this clone itself: At one end, the junction sequence differs from germline, possibly due to a read error. This sequence joins TRDV1 and TRDJ1, with TRDD3 matching 12 bases. Looked up from germline, CDR1 is TSWWSYY and CDR2 is QGS. The CDR3 is 19 residues long. CDR3 sequence reads: CAIGATCTGGYMDTDKLIF. In nucleotides, the CDR3 is TGTGCTATTGGGGCCACCTGTACTGGGGGATACATGGACACCGATAAACTCATCTTT.

The J gene is TRDJ3, the V gene TRDV2, with 11 bases that match TRDD3. The CDR3 sequence is 15 residues long. Germline V lookup: CDR1 GEAIGNYY, CDR2 EKD. The J segment lost 3 bases and the V segment lost 6 bases, leaving 0 bases of the junction unmatched. The CDR3 nucleotides read TGTGCCTGTACTGGGGGATACTGGGACACCCGACAGATGTTTTTC. The encoded protein is CACTGGYWDTRQMFF.

V is TRDV1 and J is TRDJ1; possibly TRDD3 for D (7 bases). Germline V lookup: CDR1 TSWWSYY, CDR2 QGS. Trimming cost V 2 bases and J 0 bases, with 31 bases left between them. There are 22 residues in the CDR3. DNA for the CDR3: TGTGCTCTTGGGGAATATCCTACCCCATACTGGGGAACTACTTGGTACACCGATAAACTCATCTTT. Its translation: CALGEYPTPYWGTTWYTDKLIF.

In this sample, this clone turned up a few times. V and J are TRDV2 and TRDJ3; 9 positions agree with TRDD3. Germline assignment: CDR1 GEAIGNYY and CDR2 EKD. The CDR3 spans 19 residues. V lost 3 bases and J lost 0; bases outside the gene matches: 8. CDR3 coding DNA: TGTGCCTGTGACTTTGTGGGGGATAGAAGCTCCTGGGACACCCGACAGATGTTTTTC. Its protein is CACDFVGDRSSWDTRQMFF.

The chain employs TRDV2 and TRDJ3; 13 bases align to TRDD3. The germline gives CDR1 GEAIGNYY, CDR2 EKD. Unmatched junction bases numbered 12, after V lost 0 bases and J lost 2 bases. The CDR3 contains 22 residues. CDR3 loop: CACDTISYWGIRSPWDTRQMFF. CDR3 sequence (DNA): TGTGCCTGTGACACCATTTCGTACTGGGGGATACGATCGCCCTGGGACACCCGACAGATGTTTTTC.

This clone occurred once. CDR3 loop: CALGELRPEYWGTYTDKLIF. The CDR3 nucleotides read TGTGCTCTTGGGGAACTACGTCCCGAGTACTGGGGGACCTACACCGATAAACTCATCTTT. This sequence joins TRDV1 and TRDJ1, with 9 bases aligning to TRDD3. After removal of 0 bases from V and 0 bases from J, the junction contained 14 bases not matched to a gene. This CDR3 comprises 20 residues. Per the germline V gene, CDR1 is TSWWSYY and CDR2 is QGS.

This rearrangement joins TRDV2 to TRDJ1; 7 nucleotides line up with TRDD3. CDR1 and CDR2 from the germline V gene are GEAIGNYY and EKD. V lost 0 bases to trimming and J lost 0 bases; unmatched junction nucleotides: 3. The length of the CDR3 is 15 residues. The CDR3 DNA is TGTGCCTGTGACACCAAGGGATACAACACCGATAAACTCATCTTT. Protein sequence: CACDTKGYNTDKLIF.

This clone was recorded a few times. The chain recombines TRDV1 with TRDJ1; TRDD3 matches 10 bases. The CDR3 is made up of 22 amino acids. V dropped 4 bases and J dropped 0; count of bases not matched to a gene: 23. Germline V gene sequence: CDR1 TSWWSYY, CDR2 QGS. CDR3 sequence reads: CALGVGASYSVGDTLYTDKLIF. The CDR3 DNA reads as TGTGCTCTTGGGGTTGGAGCTTCCTACTCCGTGGGGGATACCCTATACACCGATAAACTCATCTTT.

This rearrangement joins TRDV1 to TRDJ1; D perhaps matches TRDD2 (6 bases). Trimming cost V 2 bases and J 7 bases, with 32 bases left between them. Germline loops: CDR1 TSWWSYY, CDR2 QGS. CDR3 length: 20 residues. In DNA form, the CDR3 reads TGTGCTCTTGGGGAAGGGCCACCCCTTCCGTGGGCAGGGGCCGGGGGTAAACTCATCTTT. It yields the protein CALGEGPPLPWAGAGGKLIF.

Comments on this clone: At one end the junction does not follow the germline gene, possibly because of a read error. The chain links TRDV2 to TRDJ3; D possibly corresponds to TRDD3 (5 bases). Germline CDR1 GEAIGNYY, CDR2 EKD. The CDR3 loop spans 23 amino acids. The CDR3, as DNA: TGTGCCTGTGGCACCGTTTCATATCTACTGGTGTATATAATAATCTGGGACACCCGACAGATGTTTTTC. It codes for CACGTVSYLLVYIIIWDTRQMFF.

The CDR3 loop reads CALGELTWGPTGHNTDKLIF. Here the CDR3 DNA reads TGTGCTCTTGGGGAACTTACCTGGGGGCCTACGGGACATAACACCGATAAACTCATCTTT. J is TRDJ1 and V is TRDV1, with 7 bases that match TRDD3. The germline V gene has CDR1 TSWWSYY and CDR2 QGS. The CDR3 length is 20 residues. The ends lost 0 bases at V and 0 bases at J; junction bases unmatched: 16.

In regard to this clone: The DNA is omitted, as the CDR3 cannot be located on it reliably, and the CDR3 follows TCRdb's listing. CDR3: CSVLLCRQISPRFLLGDTNDKLIF. The chain recombines TRAV29/DV5 with TRDJ1; TRDD3 reflects the table's D call only, with no check against the DNA. Germline CDR1 reads NSMFDY; CDR2 reads ISSIKDK. The CDR3 numbers 24 amino acids, ends counted.

The chain carries TRDV2 and TRDJ1, with 10 bases identical to TRDD3. CDR1 is GEAIGNYY, CDR2 EKD, per germline. The ends lost 1 base at V and 2 bases at J; junction bases unmatched: 12. The CDR3 contains 18 residues. The CDR3 nucleotides read TGTGCCTGTGACACGGGGGGATACGCGGGGAGAGGGACCGATAAACTCATCTTT. It translates to CACDTGGYAGRGTDKLIF.